This T cell receptor beta chain was documented in a study of CD8 T cells in Susac syndrome. Study-level information: When their blood was taken, the Susac syndrome patients had either not yet had any therapy, were taking corticosteroids, or were taking intravenous immunoglobulin alone. Whole-study findings and limits: The greatest CD8+ clonal expansion in Susac occurred in TEMRA cells and in active patients.

Details on this clonotype: Its antigen is as yet unknown. This sequence may be a read error, since a much larger clone differs from it by one base.

RNA, at about 0.45 to 1 ug, was reverse transcribed with random hexamers. TCRdb re-analysed the immunoSEQ multiplex PCR reads in MiXCR, keeping a single row per CDR3 protein. The table includes roughly 1,200 distinct CDR3 sequences, roughly 68% detected once. TEMRA sorting used CD27 and CD45RA to define memory subsets. Sequenced cells included total CD8+ and sorted CD8+ TEMRA cells. While CD8+ and CD4+ T cells were isolated negatively, TEMRA cells were enriched by FACS. Sequencing used CD8+ TEMRA cells from PBMCs. The subset here: FACS-sorted terminally differentiated effector memory CD8+ T cells re-expressing CD45RA (CD8+ TEMRA). This receptor was identified in a human donor with Susac syndrome.

The CDR3 protein is CASIFSADGGDQPQHF. The CDR3, as DNA: TGTGCCAGCATTTTCTCGGCTGACGGAGGGGATCAGCCCCAGCATTTT. The rearrangement uses TRBV6-2 or TRBV6-3 and TRBJ1-5; possibly TRBD1 for D (5 bases). The CDR3 extends over 16 amino acids. The germline V and J ends were trimmed by 7 bases and 5 bases, with 21 bases remaining between them. CDR1 is MNHEY, CDR2 SVGEGT, per germline.